The source of this T cell receptor beta chain is a study of blood T cell repertoires in COVID-19 (dated by TCRdb to about 2020). Regarding the research as a whole: The collaborator samples originated in the United States, Italy and Spain and spanned the acute and convalescent phases of COVID-19. The prospective study material was composed of cDNA or gDNA derived from T cells, B-cell-depleted T cells, or PBMCs. Deeply sampled blood TCRbeta repertoires from subjects exposed to, actively infected with, or recovered from COVID-19 were included in the dataset. The repertoires were released in a freely available public database intended as a resource for research on the immune response to SARS-CoV-2. Samples came from the ongoing ImmuneRACE study (first 160 participants) plus 1,254 subjects from 6 global collaborators. A de-identified subject ID, COVID-19 status, age in years and sex were almost always included in the sample metadata. HLA class I and class II types, where available, came from metadata supplied by the sample provider rather than from assay-based typing. What the authors observed across the whole study: Clinical and demographic metadata were provided uncurated, with the amount varying by source and participant.

TCRbeta CDR3 regions were amplified from genomic DNA using the immunoSEQ Assay, a bias-controlled multiplex PCR. As for how the authors treated the data: Within the assay, amplification of reference gene primers was used to estimate how many nucleated cells each sample contained. Sequence reads were collapsed and filtered to measure the absolute abundance of every unique TCRbeta CDR3 rearrangement. For each sample, productive Simpson clonality was calculated as the square root of Simpson's diversity index across productive rearrangements. Not all clones reach the TCRdb copy of this immuneACCESS table, which keeps in-frame sequences only. Checked studies attribute under half of the gap to unresolved V genes and leave the rest unexplained. V, J and clone size are taken as reported in that table, and D and trimming were inferred from the DNA itself. The sample table contains some 130,000 clones; only one count was recorded for approximately 80% of them. The top ten constitute about 8.4% of the sample.

The collaborating institutions used their own protocols to collect whole blood in K2EDTA tubes. For TCRbeta analysis, collaborators shipped samples as frozen whole blood, isolated PBMCs, or DNA extracted from either of those sample types. V is reduced by 3 bases and J by 1 base, leaving a spacing of 6 bases between them. The CDR3 measures 13 amino acids from cysteine to phenylalanine. Only the CDR3 region is kept as DNA, spanning 39 bases read in frame from base 1. Reading the germline V gene (reference sequence) gives CDR1 MNHEY and CDR2 SMNVEV. This clone was picked up a small number of times. Its target antigen remains unknown. The record has no base qualities; no much larger clone is one base away.

This TCR was sampled from a woman aged 55-75 years with active or convalescent COVID-19. Source material: peripheral blood. This sequence uses TRBV27 and TRBJ1-1; the D gene cannot be named for sure. Here the CDR3 is given as CASSFTRNTEAFF. The DNA sequence is as follows: TGTGCCAGCAGTTTTACAAGGAACACTGAAGCTTTCTTT.